This T cell receptor beta chain is from a study of blood T cells in healthy people across ages. Primed by a sample-barcoded 5' primer and a J-beta primer mix, a second PCR proceeded for 7 to 11 cycles. A single record per CDR3 protein comes from TCRdb applying MiXCR to the 5' RACE reads. The repertoire holds around 790,000 distinct CDR3 sequences, with around 42% as singletons. General study points: More naive CD4+ cells and higher diversity marked long-lived donors relative to aged donors. Significant beta diversity loss was already apparent by age approximately 40, declining roughly linearly.

Trimming removed 6 bases from V and 4 bases from J, with 9 bases in between. The V gene's germline CDR1 is SNHLY and CDR2 FYNNEI. The CDR3 totals 12 residues. This clonotype was counted once. Its target is unknown. The clonotype originates from a man in his 60s in good health. The chain employs TRBV2 and TRBJ1-2; weak D call: TRBD1 (6 bases). Sequencing input: blood. The CDR3 spells CASRQGFYGYTF. The CDR3 DNA follows: TGTGCCAGCAGACAGGGTTTCTATGGCTACACCTTC. The complete variable domain, with remaining parts taken from reference TRBV2 and TRBJ1-2, reads EPEVTQTPSHQVTQMGQEVILRCVPISNHLYFYWYRQILGQKVEFLVSFYNNEISEKSEIFDDQFSVERPDGSNFTLKIRSTKLEDSAMYFCASRQGFYGYTFGSGTRLTVV.